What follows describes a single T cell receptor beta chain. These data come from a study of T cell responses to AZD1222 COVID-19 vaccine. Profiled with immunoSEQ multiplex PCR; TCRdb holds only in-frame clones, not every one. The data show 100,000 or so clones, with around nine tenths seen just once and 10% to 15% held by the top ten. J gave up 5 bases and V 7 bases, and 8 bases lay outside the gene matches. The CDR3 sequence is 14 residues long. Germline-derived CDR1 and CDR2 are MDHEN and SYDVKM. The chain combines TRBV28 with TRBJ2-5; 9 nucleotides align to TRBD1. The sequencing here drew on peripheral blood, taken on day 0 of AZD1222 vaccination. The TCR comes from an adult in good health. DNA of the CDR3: TGTGCCAGCAACAGGGACAGGGTGATTGAGACCCAGTACTTC. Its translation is CASNRDRVIETQYF.